This T cell receptor (beta chain) originates from a study of cytomegalovirus exposure and HLA in healthy donors. For the study at large: In a previous analysis, 110 million or so unique TCR beta sequences were found from 150 million to 200 million T cells. Study-wide findings and caveats: Segments of the TCR beta V type were, in most cases, productive about 87% or about 30% of the time in an earlier analysis. In vitro checks showed that a few CMV-associated chains really do target CMV antigens. Later genetic work tied a missense DCLRE1C variant to beta-chain V and J trimming.

Amplification used 60 Vbeta primers and 13 Jbeta primers. Clones were read by immunoSEQ multiplex PCR, and TCRdb kept only the in-frame ones, dropping some. The specimen's table records fewer than 250,000 clones. The J segment lost 14 bases and the V segment lost 1 base, leaving 7 bases of the junction unmatched. This CDR3 has 13 residues. Germline-derived CDR1 and CDR2 are SGHRS and YFSETQ. Comments on this clone: Its antigen is undetermined.

The specimen sequenced was PBMCs. This chain links TRBV5-1 with TRBJ1-2, with 11 bases identical to TRBD1. The TCR was taken from a woman aged 25-40 years in good health and CMV-seropositive. The CDR3 reads CASSLQSDRGRTF. The DNA of the CDR3 is TGCGCCAGCAGCTTGCAATCGGACAGGGGGCGAACCTTC. Together with reference TRBV5-1 and TRBJ1-2, the CDR3 gives the full variable domain: KAGVTQTPRYLIKTRGQQVTLSCSPISGHRSVSWYQQTPGQGLQFLFEYFSETQRNKGNFPGRFSGRQFSNSRSEMNVSTLELGDSALYLCASSLQSDRGRTFGSGTRLTVV.